What follows are 7 T cell receptor beta chains derived from one specimen sequenced in a study of PD-1 blockade in mismatch repair-deficient tumors. Which antigens these TCRs recognize remains unknown. Time point given: approximately ten-day in vitro stimulation with candidate neoantigen peptide 6. The table came from immunoSEQ multiplex PCR; TCRdb's copy has only in-frame clones and leaves some out. Of about 14,000 clones listed, around 86% are singletons. Sample: cells cultured in vitro, taken from a patient treated with pembrolizumab. The receptor set was obtained from an adult with mismatch repair-deficient cancer.

The V call is TRBV5-1, the J call TRBJ2-1, with 9 nucleotides matching TRBD2. This CDR3 is built from 15 residues. V was pared by 4 bases and J by 9 bases, with 11 bases of the junction left unmatched. Germline V CDR1 and CDR2: SGHRS, YFSETQ. The CDR3 loop reads CASSAAGTSYFEQFF. The DNA of the CDR3 is TGCGCCAGCAGCGCCGCCGGGACTAGCTATTTTGAGCAGTTCTTC.

This chain links TRBV10-1 with TRBJ1-4, with D maybe TRBD1 (6 bases). Trimming left V 0 bases short and J 3 bases short, with 8 bases between. Germline assignment: CDR1 WNHNN and CDR2 SYGVQD (reference sequence). CDR3 length equals 15 residues. CDR3 sequence (DNA): TGCGCCAGCAGTGAGTCCGGGGGCCCTAATGAAAAACTGTTTTTT. Translated, it gives CASSESGGPNEKLFF.

V is TRBV30 and J is TRBJ2-1, with D perhaps TRBD2 (5 bases). V was clipped by 8 bases and J by 6 bases, with 20 bases between them. There are 14 residues in the CDR3. The germline V gene encodes CDR1 GTSNPN and CDR2 SVGIG (reference sequence). This CDR3 reads CARLGVERVNEQFF. The CDR3 DNA follows: TGTGCCCGATTGGGAGTGGAGAGGGTCAATGAGCAGTTCTTC. The full variable domain, rest sourced from reference TRBV30 and TRBJ2-1, is SQTIHQWPATLVQPVGSPLSLECTVEGTSNPNLYWYRQAAGRGLQLLFYSVGIGQISSEVPQNLSASRPQDRQFILSSKKLLLSDSGFYLCARLGVERVNEQFFGPGTRLTVL.

The genes are TRBV11-3 and TRBJ2-7; no reliable D call. The V end lost 5 bases, the J end lost 3 bases, and 17 bases lay between the germline ends. Germline CDR1 SGHNT, CDR2 YENEEA. This CDR3 region has 15 residues. The CDR3 reads CASSPSRGFNYEQYF. The CDR3 coding sequence is TGTGCCAGCAGCCCCTCTCGCGGATTCAACTACGAGCAGTACTTC.

The V call is TRBV7-9, the J call TRBJ2-3; 11 bases line up with TRBD2. The J segment lost 0 bases and the V segment lost 4 bases, leaving 6 bases of the junction unmatched. CDR1 and CDR2 from the germline V gene are SEHNR and FQNEAQ (reference sequence). CDR3 length: 17 residues. The CDR3 protein is CASSSKLAGDSTDTQYF. As DNA, the CDR3 is TGTGCCAGCAGCTCTAAACTAGCGGGAGATAGCACAGATACGCAGTATTTT.

The V gene is TRBV18, the J gene TRBJ1-2; D is uncertain. CDR1 is KGHSH, CDR2 LQKENI, per germline. This CDR3 is 13 amino acids long. V lost 6 bases and J 3 bases, leaving 11 bases between the germline ends. CDR3 protein: CASSRGEYYGYTF. CDR3 in DNA: TGTGCCAGCTCTAGAGGCGAGTACTATGGCTACACCTTC.

The CDR3: CASSHTNEQYF. The CDR3 DNA reads as TGTGCCAGCAGCCACACAAACGAGCAGTACTTC. The gene calls are TRBV5-5 and TRBJ2-7; the D is unclear. CDR3 size: 11 residues. Trimming shortened V by 4 bases and J by 5 bases, and 7 bases separated the two germline ends. CDR1 is SGHKS and CDR2 is YYEKEE in the germline V gene (reference sequence).